The next 9 T cell receptor beta chains were all read from a single sample in a study of identical twins. TCRdb recomputed calls from the 5' RACE reads with MiXCR, one row per CDR3 protein. The sample lists 300,000 or so distinct CDR3 sequences, less than 9.5% seen once, with 6% to 8.5% in the top ten. A further study also used this sample, focusing on yellow fever vaccine responses in identical twins.

Sequencing input: CD8+ T cells sorted from blood. These receptors all stem from a woman aged 18 to 35 in good health.

This clonotype appeared a few times. V and J are TRBV11-2 and TRBJ2-7; tentatively, D is TRBD2 (5 bases). V shed 1 base and J shed 3 bases, with 13 bases lying between them. The germline V gene has CDR1 SGHAT and CDR2 FQNNGV. The CDR3 contains 15 residues. The CDR3 sequence is CASSLGAGGFYEQYF. The DNA of the CDR3 is TGTGCCAGCAGCTTAGGGGCGGGCGGATTCTACGAGCAGTACTTC.

The table lists this clonotype with a few counts. The rearrangement uses TRBV10-2 and TRBJ1-1, with D possibly being TRBD1 (6 bases). Germline V lookup: CDR1 WSHSY, CDR2 SAAADI. There are 11 residues in the CDR3. Trimming stripped 3 bases from V and 12 bases from J, with 11 bases between. CDR3 sequence reads: CASSDTGIPFF. The CDR3 nucleotides are TGCGCCAGCAGTGATACAGGGATCCCTTTCTTT.

This clonotype showed up many times. The chain is built from TRBV7-9 and TRBJ1-1; unclear D gene. This CDR3 is built from 13 residues. Per germline, CDR1 SEHNR and CDR2 FQNEAQ (reference sequence). Trimming shortened V by 5 bases and J by 8 bases, and 15 bases separated the two germline ends. The CDR3 here is CASSPPGSPEAFF. As DNA, the CDR3 is TGTGCCAGCAGCCCCCCGGGGAGCCCCGAAGCTTTCTTT.

This sequence joins TRBV6-1 and TRBJ2-3, with 8 bases aligning to TRBD2. The CDR3 is 17 amino acids. Germline V gene data show CDR1 as MNHNS and CDR2 as SASEGT. Germline trimming cut 6 bases from V and 2 bases from J; bases unmatched to any gene: 13. The CDR3 bases are TGTGCCAGCAGCCTGGACCCACTAGCGGCTTACACAGATACGCAGTATTTT. Translation gives CASSLDPLAAYTDTQYF.

This clonotype was seen many times. The V call is TRBV12-3 or TRBV12-4, the J call TRBJ1-1; D gene uncertain. The CDR3 length is 11 residues. Trimming removed 7 bases from V and 0 bases from J, with 3 bases in between. The CDR3 is CASTVNTEAFF. In DNA form, the CDR3 reads TGTGCCAGCACGGTGAACACTGAAGCTTTCTTT.

This clonotype was detected many times. The V gene is TRBV11-2, the J gene TRBJ2-7; 10 nucleotides align to TRBD2. Per germline, CDR1 SGHAT and CDR2 FQNNGV. V was pared by 5 bases and J by 4 bases, with 8 bases of the junction left unmatched. The CDR3 is made up of 15 amino acids. The DNA for the CDR3 is TGTGCCAGCAGCCCACAAGCGGGAGGGCCGTACGAGCAGTACTTC. It codes for CASSPQAGGPYEQYF.

This clonotype came up a few times. The CDR3: CASSEMWVTQETQYF. The CDR3 DNA reads TGTGCCAGCAGCGAAATGTGGGTTACACAAGAGACCCAGTACTTC. The chain links TRBV2 to TRBJ2-5; D unresolved. The germline V gene has CDR1 SNHLY and CDR2 FYNNEI. Trimming removed 6 bases at V and 2 bases at J, with 16 bases between. The CDR3 is 15 residues long.

This clonotype was seen repeatedly, ten times or more. The V gene is TRBV27, the J gene TRBJ2-7; a possible D gene is TRBD1 (5 bases). CDR1 is MNHEY and CDR2 is SMNVEV in the germline V gene (reference sequence). Trimming stripped 10 bases from V and 0 bases from J, with 13 bases between. The CDR3 contains 13 residues. CDR3 residues: CATGDDSSYEQYF. CDR3 DNA: TGTGCCACAGGAGACGACAGCTCCTACGAGCAGTACTTC.

V gene TRBV2 combines with J gene TRBJ2-2; tentatively, D is TRBD1 or TRBD2 (5 bases each). V dropped 6 bases and J dropped 5 bases, with 13 bases sitting between them. Germline CDR1 and CDR2: SNHLY and FYNNEI. The CDR3 has 14 amino acids. In DNA, the CDR3 is TGTGCCAGCAGCGGGGACGGTTGGACCGGGGAGCTGTTTTTT. This sequence encodes CASSGDGWTGELFF.